This T cell receptor beta chain was documented in a study of long-term antiretroviral therapy in people with HIV (dated by TCRdb to the early 2020s). About the study as a whole: The earliest samples were collected roughly a decade before the 2015 WHO recommendation for immediate ART, at a time when ART was usually postponed until CD4 counts fell. This retrospective serial study examined whether starting ART and sustained HIV suppression were associated with changes in the composition and diversity of the TRB repertoire in peripheral blood. The cohort contributed fewer than 200 cryopreserved PBMC samples from around 33 adults with confirmed HIV infection, collected serially over a mean of approximately 6 years (range 1-12). Among the 30 to 35 participants with HIV, about a dozen were female. No cross-contamination during QIAcube processing was seen in test extractions of a monoclonal T-cell line run alongside 30 or so polyclonal samples.

The immunoSEQ hsTCRB v3.0 assay was used at survey level resolution for TRB variable region sequencing. TRB sequencing targeted a depth of about 40,000-50,000 T-cell genomes per sample. Pooled TRB libraries were sequenced on an Illumina MiSeq with a v3 150-cycle kit. Under the source paper's analysis protocol: Analysis of repertoires was carried out in R inside a reproducible Nextflow workflow spanning QC, data transformation and analysis. LymphoSeq2, an R package for AIRR-Seq data exploration, was used to implement custom analyses. Several samples that produced fewer than 5000 total TRB sequences were removed, so 180 or so HIV repertoires were analyzed. Among the roughly 200 retained HIV repertoires, some 60 were collected before ART initiation and 120 to 140 were collected after ART initiation. Each repertoire was downsampled to 5000 TRB nucleotide sequences, and summary statistics were averaged across 100 downsampling iterations. The analysis kept only TRB sequences whose CDR3 regions were at least seven amino acids long. A Shannon entropy-derived clonality score and the Gini coefficient were used to measure diversity. In the repertoire networks, any two of the top 5000 CDR3 amino acid sequences were linked whenever the two sequences differed by an edit distance of one. For TRB CDR3 amino acid sequences, antigen specificity groups and MHC restriction were predicted with GLIPH2. To flag known CMV, EBV, HIV or tissue antigen associations, CDR3 amino acid sequences were matched against VDJdb and McPAS-TCR. Pre-ART, post-ART and control groups were compared with Wilcoxon signed-rank tests and Holm-Bonferroni correction. In its TCRdb copy, this immuneACCESS table keeps in-frame sequences only and misses some clones. Where compared with another copy, unresolved V genes explain less than half of these, and the others have no known cause. V and J calls and clone size follow that table, whereas D and trimming were derived from the DNA. The sample table holds 20,000 to 25,000 clones, of which 76% were seen once. Together, the top ten hold around 11% of the sample.

Results and caveats for the whole study, not just this receptor: Expanded TRB clones identified before ART initiation dominated the repertoire at all time points, although this dominance fluctuated and declined in many PLHIV after ART. Starting ART was linked to a significant rise in TRB diversity, yet even after long-term ART the diversity remained significantly lower than in transplant donor controls. CDR3 length ranges in HIV repertoires were narrower than in controls, and network structure suggested an antigen-experienced repertoire with only a slight naive shift after ART. The samples span the years 2004 to 2017, and the ART regimens used at that time may not be as effective as current regimens. Since PBMC availability was limited, sequencing covered only the TCR beta chain, with no alpha chain pairing. Because pre-ART samples had limited cell numbers, profiling was done on unsorted PBMC rather than on sorted CD4+ and CD8+ T cells. Inferences about post-ART repertoire changes were limited because no data were available on ART adherence, viral resistance or therapy changes.

Participants were included only if at least one PBMC sample before ART initiation and at least two post-ART samples were available. Every participant with HIV received treatment in the United States of America. Before DNA extraction, cryopreserved samples containing roughly 0.85-11 million PBMC were thawed and washed. At the time of the earliest PBMC sample, participants with HIV were aged between roughly 20 and 55 years. PBMC samples were contributed by each participant from 1-4 timepoints before ART initiation and 2-8 timepoints after ART initiation, with a median of 7 samples. Serial HIV viral load, CD4+ T-cell count, ART history and demographic data were obtained for every participant. Genomic DNA was extracted from unsorted PBMC with a Qiagen kit on a QIAcube, processed in batches of 12 samples. With regard to this clone: It has no known antigen specificity. Base qualities are not recorded, but no much larger clone differs from it by a single base.

From the cysteine through the phenylalanine, the CDR3 covers 14 amino acids. CDR3 DNA is the only sequence kept; it has 42 bases, read in frame from the first base. The germline V gene sets CDR1 to SGHAT and CDR2 to FQNNGV. V was cut back by 3 bases and J by 1 base, leaving a gap of 8 bases between them. Here the chain combines TRBV11-2 and TRBJ2-3, with no confidently assigned D gene. The sample consisted of unsorted PBMCs, taken 1.1 years before starting antiretroviral therapy. This receptor was obtained from a woman between 40 and 55 years old with HIV. This receptor has the CDR3 CASSLSRRTDTQYF. Here is the DNA: TGTGCCAGCAGCTTGTCACGTCGCACAGATACGCAGTATTTT. Here the CDR3 is joined to the reference TRBV11-2 and TRBJ2-3 genes, and the full variable domain is: EAGVAQSPRYKIIEKRQSVAFWCNPISGHATLYWYQQILGQGPKLLIQFQNNGVVDDSQLPKDRFSAERLKGVDSTLKIQPAKLEDSAVYLCASSLSRRTDTQYFGPGTRLTVL.